The clone carrying this T cell receptor beta chain was found a few times. Its antigen is not identified. PCR was performed using 60 Vbeta and 13 Jbeta primers. Some clones are missing from TCRdb's copy, which holds only in-frame ones; the method was immunoSEQ multiplex PCR. The repertoire has about 170,000 clones, roughly 78% of them found once; the top ten carry around 7%. These data originate in a study of cytomegalovirus exposure and HLA in healthy donors. This CDR3 is built from 16 residues. V was pared by 2 bases and J by 0 bases, with 13 bases between. In germline, CDR1 is SGHDN, CDR2 FVKESK. Points from the study as a whole: Segments of the TCR beta V type were, in most cases, productive about 90% or about 30% of the time in an earlier analysis. Many donors carried some public TCRs, although rarity characterized most TCR sequences. The investigators catalogued 180 or so TCR beta chains as cytomegalovirus-associated. In a later analysis, parvovirus B19, influenza, CMV and Epstein-Barr virus appeared linked to several top co-occurrence clusters.

Sequenced sample: PBMCs. This sequence was found in a man aged 40-49 years in good health and CMV-seropositive. This chain uses TRBV14 with TRBJ1-1; a possible D gene is TRBD1 (5 bases). The CDR3 loop is CASSQRGYEMNTEAFF. CDR3 nucleotide sequence: TGTGCCAGCAGCCAAAGGGGTTACGAAATGAACACTGAAGCTTTCTTT.